The source of this T cell receptor (beta chain) is a study of early T cells in non-severe SARS-CoV-2 infection. Unmatched junction bases numbered 10, after V lost 7 bases and J lost 2 bases. Germline loops: CDR1 MNHNS, CDR2 SASEGT. The CDR3 spans 16 residues. This clonotype appeared many times. Tagging with unique molecular identifiers was applied to individual cDNA molecules. TCRdb analysed the 5' RACE reads with MiXCR anew, one entry per CDR3 protein. In the table there are roughly 31,000 distinct CDR3 sequences, approximately 4.2% of which are singletons. The rearrangement joins TRBV6-1 to TRBJ1-4; 7 bases agree with TRBD1. This TCR derives from an adult who was a healthcare worker with PCR-confirmed SARS-CoV-2 infection or an uninfected control (not recorded which). Sequencing used whole blood. The CDR3 DNA sequence: TGTGCCAGCATTAGACGTCCGGGACAGACTAATGAAAAACTGTTTTTT. Encoded protein: CASIRRPGQTNEKLFF.